This entry lists 27 T cell receptor beta chains sequenced from one sample in a study of CD8 T cells in ankylosing spondylitis. General study results and limits: There was a TCR beta motif, made of fewer than 10 highly homologous variants, that appeared characteristic of ankylosing spondylitis blood.

The antigens these receptors bind are not known. Each CDR3 protein is one row after TCRdb ran MiXCR on the 5' RACE reads. The sample carries some 840,000 distinct CDR3 sequences, approximately 10% recorded once. Sequenced material: blood, either unsorted or a sorted T cell fraction (not recorded which). Every receptor here comes from a male donor with ankylosing spondylitis.

V usage is TRBV11-2 and J usage is TRBJ2-1; D is unclear. The CDR3 is 13 amino acids. Per the germline V gene, CDR1 is SGHAT and CDR2 is FQNNGV. V lost 1 base and J lost 5, with 6 bases in between. The CDR3, as DNA: TGTGCCAGCAGCTTAGTGAGCCACAATGAGCAGTTCTTC. Residues: CASSLVSHNEQFF.

This clonotype was observed at least ten times. This chain uses TRBV4-2 with TRBJ2-5, with TRBD2 matching over 11 bases. The CDR3 is 14 amino acids. CDR1 and CDR2 (germline): LGHNA, YNFKEQ. V gave up 4 bases and J gave up 6 bases; unmatched junction bases: 4. CDR3 DNA sequence: TGTGCCAGCAGCCGTAGCGGGGGGGAGAAGACCCAGTACTTC. This gives the protein CASSRSGGEKTQYF.

This clonotype was seen ten or more times. V usage is TRBV11-2 and J usage is TRBJ1-6; D is ambiguous. Trimming took 4 bases from V and 10 from J, leaving 11 bases between them. The germline CDR1 and CDR2 sequences are SGHAT and FQNNGV. The CDR3 has 13 residues. The CDR3 DNA reads TGTGCCAGCAGCTCCTCGGGAGGGTCACCCCTCCACTTT. Protein: CASSSSGGSPLHF.

The J gene is TRBJ2-5, the V gene TRBV24-1, with D hard to call. The ends were cut back, 4 bases at V and 3 bases at J, with 11 bases in the middle. The length of the CDR3 is 14 residues. The germline V gene encodes CDR1 KGHDR and CDR2 SFDVKD. The CDR3 region has the DNA TGTGCCACCAGTGACCCTACAATCAAAGAGACCCAGTACTTC. It encodes CATSDPTIKETQYF.

This clonotype was picked up a small number of times. The V and J genes are TRBV5-1 and TRBJ2-5, with 11 nucleotides matching TRBD2. The CDR3 is made up of 17 amino acids. V lost 4 bases to trimming and J lost 2 bases; unmatched junction nucleotides: 10. The V gene's germline CDR1 is SGHRS and CDR2 YFSETQ. The CDR3 sequence: CASSRFGLAGGQETQYF. CDR3 bases: TGCGCCAGCAGCCGCTTCGGATTAGCGGGAGGGCAAGAGACCCAGTACTTC.

The chain links TRBV20-1 to TRBJ2-3, with 8 bases fitting TRBD2. The germline V gene encodes CDR1 DFQATT and CDR2 SNEGSKA (reference sequence). The CDR3 has 15 amino acids. V was pared by 6 bases and J by 2 bases, with 10 bases of the junction left unmatched. CDR3 DNA: TGCAGTGCCCGGTGGCCGGGGGGGCCCACAGATACGCAGTATTTT. Protein product: CSARWPGGPTDTQYF.

This chain links TRBV12-3 or TRBV12-4 with TRBJ2-2; 9 nucleotides match TRBD1. V trimming: 3 bases; J trimming: 0 bases; junction bases outside the gene matches: 2. The CDR3 has 16 amino acids. The CDR3 protein is CASSFGTGTNTGELFF. The CDR3 DNA sequence: TGTGCCAGCAGTTTTGGGACAGGGACGAACACCGGGGAGCTGTTTTTT.

Many counts were recorded for this clonotype. The CDR3 loop reads CASSLVRQKNSPLHF. The CDR3 nucleotides are TGTGCCAGCAGCTTAGTCCGACAGAAAAATTCACCCCTCCACTTT. The rearrangement links TRBV7-2 to TRBJ1-6; TRBD1 might be the D (5 bases). The CDR3 extends over 15 amino acids. V was pared by 1 base and J by 7 bases, with 11 bases between. Germline CDR1 SGHTA, CDR2 FQGNSA.

This clonotype was picked up a small number of times. V and J are TRBV27 and TRBJ1-2; 8 bases are a match to TRBD1. CDR3 size: 14 residues. Trimming cost V 6 bases and J 7 bases; bases outside gene matches: 10. Looked up from germline, CDR1 is MNHEY and CDR2 is SMNVEV (reference sequence). CDR3 in DNA: TGTGCCAGCAGCCGCCAACAGGGGGGAGGTGGCTACACCTTC. It translates to CASSRQQGGGGYTF.

This clonotype was counted many times. This chain uses TRBV6-1 with TRBJ2-7; possibly TRBD1 for D (5 bases). Trimming stripped 5 bases from V and 0 bases from J, with 14 bases between. The CDR3 spans 15 residues. Germline V gene sequence: CDR1 MNHNS, CDR2 SASEGT. CDR3 DNA: TGTGCCAGCAGTCCCCCCCAAAGGGGCTCCTACGAGCAGTACTTC. Translated: CASSPPQRGSYEQYF.

This chain uses TRBV5-1 with TRBJ2-3, with 8 positions matching TRBD1. CDR3 length: 14 residues. Trimming removed 2 bases from V and 6 bases from J; junction bases left unmatched: 5. Germline V gives CDR1 SGHRS, CDR2 YFSETQ. The CDR3 region has the DNA TGCGCCAGCAGCTTTCCAGGGGGCTCGGATACGCAGTATTTT. It is translated as CASSFPGGSDTQYF.

This clonotype was recorded many times. V and J are TRBV3-1 and TRBJ2-7; 7 bases are shared with TRBD1. Germline assignment: CDR1 LGHDT and CDR2 YNNKEL (reference sequence). V lost 4 bases, J lost 0 bases, and 3 bases stayed unmatched. The CDR3 contains 14 residues. Here the CDR3 reads CASSRGQTSYEQYF. The CDR3 DNA is TGTGCCAGCAGCCGGGGACAGACCTCCTACGAGCAGTACTTC.

This clonotype was observed a few times. The DNA for the CDR3 is TGTGCCAGCAACGGCGGCGGGAACTATGGCTACACCTTC. The encoded protein is CASNGGGNYGYTF. The J gene is TRBJ1-2, the V gene TRBV6-1; D unresolved. The CDR3 extends over 13 amino acids. Deletions cut 7 bases from V and 2 bases from J, with 11 bases between. Per germline, CDR1 MNHNS and CDR2 SASEGT.

This clonotype was picked up a small number of times. The rearrangement links TRBV28 to TRBJ2-3; TRBD2 matches at 10 bases. V lost 6 bases, J lost 2 bases, and 2 bases stayed unmatched. CDR3 length: 14 residues. The germline CDR1 and CDR2 sequences are MDHEN and SYDVKM. The CDR3 DNA reads as TGTGCCAGCAGACTAGCGGGGAACACAGATACGCAGTATTTT. It encodes CASRLAGNTDTQYF.

This clonotype was observed many times. The V call is TRBV7-8, the J call TRBJ2-7; D may be TRBD2 (5 bases). The CDR3 loop spans 17 amino acids. The V end was cut by 1 base, the J end by 2 bases, with 18 bases between. From germline, CDR1 is SGHVS and CDR2 FQNEAQ. Here the CDR3 reads CASSLEIASGAPYEQYF. As DNA, the CDR3 is TGTGCCAGCAGCTTAGAGATTGCCAGCGGAGCCCCCTACGAGCAGTACTTC.

The chain has TRBV11-2 and TRBJ2-3; TRBD1 matches at 9 bases. CDR3 length: 17 residues. CDR1 and CDR2 from the germline V gene are SGHAT and FQNNGV. Losses at the gene ends were 5 bases for V and 5 bases for J; bases not matched to a gene: 14. In nucleotides, the CDR3 is TGTGCCAGCAGCAACCGGGACAGGGCCATCCCCGAAGATACGCAGTATTTT. It encodes CASSNRDRAIPEDTQYF.

This clonotype came up a few times. The chain has TRBV20-1 and TRBJ2-7; D uncertain. V shed 5 bases and J shed 6 bases, with 8 bases lying between them. The CDR3 has 10 residues. Germline V gene sequence: CDR1 DFQATT, CDR2 SNEGSKA (reference sequence). The CDR3 DNA reads TGCAGTGCTGAGTCCGGCGAGCAGTACTTC. Translation gives CSAESGEQYF.

This clonotype was detected once. This chain uses TRBV12-3 or TRBV12-4 with TRBJ2-2; 11 positions agree with TRBD1. The length of the CDR3 is 16 residues. V was clipped by 7 bases and J by 3 bases; unmatched bases: 7. Here the CDR3 reads CASTTGTGGYTGELFF. The CDR3 region has the DNA TGTGCCAGCACCACCGGGACAGGGGGATACACCGGGGAGCTGTTTTTT.

As regards this clonotype: The CDR3 does not close with the conserved phenylalanine or tryptophan, likely indicating a read error. In nucleotides, the CDR3 is TGTGCCAGCGTTAGCGGCTGGGTAGGCAATGAGCAGTTCGTC. Amino acids: CASVSGWVGNEQFV. The rearrangement uses TRBV12-3 or TRBV12-4 and TRBJ2-1; D perhaps matches TRBD2 (6 bases). V was cut by 8 bases and J by 6 bases, with 17 bases left in between. This CDR3 contains 14 residues.

A few counts support this clonotype. J is TRBJ2-7 and V is TRBV4-3, with D uncertain. Germline assignment: CDR1 LGHNA and CDR2 YSLEER. The V and J ends lost 1 base and 3 bases respectively, with 7 bases between them. The CDR3 spans 13 residues. DNA of the CDR3: TGCGCCAGCAGCCAAGGGTCTCACTACGAGCAGTACTTC. The encoded protein is CASSQGSHYEQYF.

This clonotype showed up many times. The genes are TRBV12-3 or TRBV12-4 and TRBJ2-2, with D unclear. The CDR3 length is 13 residues. V was trimmed by 1 base and J by 7 bases, leaving 7 bases between them. In DNA, the CDR3 is TGTGCCAGCAGTTTAGTGGCGAGCGGGGAGCTGTTTTTT. This translates into CASSLVASGELFF.

This clonotype was observed many times. The chain has TRBV5-1 and TRBJ2-3; 9 bases match TRBD2. CDR1 is SGHRS and CDR2 is YFSETQ in the germline V gene. With V trimmed by 4 bases and J by 0 bases, 6 bases remained unmatched. The CDR3 is 16 amino acids. CDR3: CASSPRTSASTDTQYF. CDR3 DNA: TGCGCCAGCAGCCCCAGGACTAGCGCGAGCACAGATACGCAGTATTTT.

V is TRBV12-3 or TRBV12-4 and J is TRBJ1-4; D is undetermined. The CDR3 is made up of 14 amino acids. V lost 9 bases to trimming and J lost 4 bases, with 15 bases between them. This CDR3 reads CASQKAGINEKLFF. For the CDR3, the DNA is TGTGCCAGTCAGAAGGCGGGGATTAATGAAAAACTGTTTTTT.

The chain carries TRBV4-3 and TRBJ2-3, with no clear D. The CDR3 runs to 14 residues. The germline V and J ends were trimmed by 2 bases and 6 bases, with 12 bases remaining between them. The germline gives CDR1 LGHNA, CDR2 YSLEER. The DNA for the CDR3 is TGCGCCAGCAGCCAACCCACAAGTGCGGATACGCAGTATTTT. Protein sequence: CASSQPTSADTQYF.

In its sample, this clonotype was seen many times. J is TRBJ1-2 and V is TRBV20-1; D is uncertain. V was shortened by 3 bases and J by 0 bases, with 2 bases between the two germline ends. There are 11 residues in the CDR3. Germline values: CDR1 DFQATT, CDR2 SNEGSKA (reference sequence). The CDR3 spells CSASANYGYTF. The DNA of the CDR3 is TGCAGTGCTAGTGCTAACTATGGCTACACCTTC.

CDR3 amino acids: CASSWSGRTNNEQFF. The CDR3, as DNA: TGCGCCAGCAGCTGGAGCGGGAGGACGAACAATGAGCAGTTCTTC. The chain employs TRBV5-1 and TRBJ2-1; 9 bases agree with TRBD2. The CDR3 is made up of 15 amino acids. CDR1 SGHRS and CDR2 YFSETQ come from the germline V gene. With 3 bases clipped from V and 5 bases from J, the junction kept 6 bases outside the gene matches.

CDR3: CASSLGYTPNYGYTF. The CDR3 nucleotides are TGTGCCAGCAGTTTGGGATACACTCCTAACTATGGCTACACCTTC. The genes are TRBV28 and TRBJ1-2, with no clear D. Trimming took off 3 bases at V and 0 bases at J, with 11 bases between the two ends. CDR1 and CDR2 from the germline V gene are MDHEN and SYDVKM. The CDR3 runs to 15 residues.